One and the same sample provided the 25 T cell receptor beta chains below, sequenced in a study of blood T cell repertoires in COVID-19. Data came from immunoSEQ multiplex PCR; TCRdb stores just in-frame clones and leaves some out. The table lists hundreds of thousands of clones, around nine tenths of them singletons. Sequenced material: PBMCs or T cells enriched from blood (not recorded which). All receptors come from a woman aged 50 to 65 who had recovered from COVID-19.

Only one count was recorded for this clone. CDR3 loop: CASSIEGQGGSYNEQFF. The CDR3 DNA reads as TGTGCCAGTAGTATAGAAGGACAGGGTGGCTCCTACAATGAGCAGTTCTTC. This chain connects TRBV19 to TRBJ2-1; the match to TRBD1 covers 8 bases. This CDR3 contains 17 residues. Trimming cost V 0 bases and J 0 bases; bases outside gene matches: 4. Germline V gene data show CDR1 as LNHDA and CDR2 as SQIVND (reference sequence).

CDR3 bases: TGTGCCAGCAGTTTGTTTGGGGGGAAGACTGAAGCTTTCTTT. The encoded protein is CASSLFGGKTEAFF. The V call is TRBV28, the J call TRBJ1-1; tentative D call: TRBD1 (5 bases). Trimming took 3 bases from V and 5 from J, leaving 13 bases between them. Germline V CDR1 and CDR2: MDHEN, SYDVKM. This CDR3 is 14 amino acids long.

V gene TRBV18 combines with J gene TRBJ1-5, with D uncertain. V dropped 6 bases and J dropped 10 bases, with 22 bases sitting between them. Germline loops: CDR1 KGHSH, CDR2 LQKENI. The CDR3 contains 15 residues. The CDR3 DNA reads TGTGCCAGCTCTGAACAGCGGGGTCCCGGGGTTCCCCAGCATTTT. This gives the protein CASSEQRGPGVPQHF.

In this sample, this clone turned up once. The chain links TRBV9 to TRBJ1-1; D call uncertain. Germline lookup yields CDR1 SGDLS and CDR2 YYNGEE. CDR3 size: 14 residues. V lost 2 bases to trimming and J lost 0 bases, with 8 bases between them. Written as DNA, the CDR3 is TGTGCCAGCAGCGTCTCAGGCGTGAACACTGAAGCTTTCTTT. This sequence encodes CASSVSGVNTEAFF.

In regard to this clone: Other DNA sequences within the sample encode an identical CDR3. V gene TRBV28 combines with J gene TRBJ1-1; no clear D gene. Germline CDR1 and CDR2: MDHEN and SYDVKM. This CDR3 is 13 amino acids long. Trimming took off 2 bases at V and 2 bases at J, with 6 bases between the two ends. The DNA for the CDR3 is TGTGCCAGCAGTTTAAACAGAAACACTGAAGCTTTCTTT. This translates into CASSLNRNTEAFF. Full variable domain (missing parts from reference TRBV28 and TRBJ1-1): DVKVTQSSRYLVKRTGEKVFLECVQDMDHENMFWYRQDPGLGLRLIYFSYDVKMKEKGDIPEGYSVSREKKERFSLILESASTNQTSMYLCASSLNRNTEAFFGQGTRLTVV.

The chain has TRBV7-2 and TRBJ2-1, with 8 bases identical to TRBD2. The CDR3 sequence is 19 residues long. With 1 base clipped from V and 7 bases from J, the junction kept 18 bases outside the gene matches. CDR1 is SGHTA and CDR2 is FQGNSA in the germline V gene. In nucleotides, the CDR3 is TGTGCCAGCAGCTTAGTCCCCGATGACAGCGGGAGATGGTTGAATGAGCAGTTCTTC. Translation: CASSLVPDDSGRWLNEQFF.

This sequence joins TRBV5-5 and TRBJ1-6, with D hard to call. The CDR3 has 16 residues. The ends were cut back, 0 bases at V and 0 bases at J, with 7 bases in the middle. Per germline, CDR1 SGHKS and CDR2 YYEKEE (reference sequence). CDR3 region: CASSLAALSYNSPLHF. CDR3 bases: TGTGCCAGCAGCTTGGCTGCACTCTCCTATAATTCACCCCTCCACTTT.

The chain is built from TRBV11-3 and TRBJ2-1; 13 bases are a match to TRBD2. The CDR3 consists of 15 residues. The ends lost 5 bases at V and 10 bases at J; junction bases unmatched: 8. From germline, CDR1 is SGHNT and CDR2 YENEEA. The DNA for the CDR3 is TGTGCCAGCAGCCCTAGACTAGCGGGAGGAGGAGAGCAGTTCTTC. Its protein is CASSPRLAGGGEQFF.

The chain employs TRBV18 and TRBJ2-7; 7 bases match TRBD1. The V and J ends lost 5 bases and 3 bases, in that order; junction bases with no gene match: 7. Germline CDR1 and CDR2: KGHSH and LQKENI. The CDR3 spans 14 residues. CDR3 sequence reads: CASSSDRDGYEQYF. The CDR3 DNA is TGTGCCAGCTCAAGCGACAGGGATGGCTACGAGCAGTACTTC.

The genes are TRBV28 and TRBJ2-2; D not certain. This CDR3 has 15 amino acids. Germline V CDR1 and CDR2: MDHEN, SYDVKM. With 5 bases removed from V and 6 bases from J, the gap between germline ends came to 16 bases. For the CDR3, the DNA is TGTGCCAGCAGTCCAACTGCGAGGTACGCCGGGGAGCTGTTTTTT. Translated, it gives CASSPTARYAGELFF.

CDR3 in amino acids: CASSQDLGLAGGARETQYF. The CDR3 nucleotides read TGTGCCAGCAGCCAAGATCTAGGACTAGCGGGAGGGGCTAGGGAGACCCAGTACTTC. The V call is TRBV3-1 (or the pseudogene TRBV3-2), the J call TRBJ2-5; 15 bases are shared with TRBD2. CDR3 length equals 19 residues. CDR1 and CDR2 from the germline V gene are LGHDT and YNNKEL (reference sequence). With V trimmed by 0 bases and J by 5 bases, 10 bases remained unmatched.

V gene TRBV11-2 combines with J gene TRBJ2-2; 7 bases fit TRBD2. Trimming cost V 7 bases and J 1 base; bases outside gene matches: 6. Germline values: CDR1 SGHAT, CDR2 FQNNGV. This CDR3 comprises 15 residues. CDR3 residues: CASNILAGNTGELFF. In nucleotides, the CDR3 is TGTGCCAGCAACATATTAGCGGGGAACACCGGGGAGCTGTTTTTT.

The chain combines TRBV6-5 with TRBJ2-1; 10 bases fit TRBD2. The CDR3 spans 15 residues. J was trimmed by 3 bases and V by 5 bases; bases with no gene match: 4. CDR1 is MNHEY, CDR2 SVGAGI, per germline. CDR3 protein: CASSRAGGYYNEQFF. In DNA form, the CDR3 reads TGTGCCAGCAGTAGAGCGGGAGGGTACTACAATGAGCAGTTCTTC.

The chain has TRBV7-2 and TRBJ2-7, with a possible D match to TRBD2 (6 bases). The germline V gene encodes CDR1 SGHTA and CDR2 FQGNSA. The V and J ends lost 4 bases and 2 bases respectively, with 12 bases between them. The CDR3 contains 14 residues. CDR3 DNA: TGTGCCAGCAGCTATAGCGGAGTAACCTACGAGCAGTACTTC. It specifies CASSYSGVTYEQYF.

The rearrangement links TRBV4-1 to TRBJ1-4; D remains unclear. V was clipped by 5 bases and J by 6 bases, with 22 bases between them. The germline V gene has CDR1 MGHRA and CDR2 YSYEKL. This CDR3 is 17 amino acids long. CDR3 residues: CASSGTRGGLRDEKLFF. CDR3 in DNA: TGCGCCAGCAGCGGTACGCGGGGAGGTCTTCGGGATGAAAAACTGTTTTTT.

V is TRBV27 and J is TRBJ1-6, with 7 positions matching TRBD1. V shed 7 bases, J shed 5 bases, and the junction held 5 bases outside the gene matches. There are 14 residues in the CDR3. Germline-derived CDR1 and CDR2 are MNHEY and SMNVEV (reference sequence). The CDR3 loop reads CASTGTENNSPLHF. DNA for the CDR3: TGTGCCAGCACCGGGACAGAAAATAATTCACCCCTCCACTTT.

The V call is TRBV28, the J call TRBJ1-2; 10 bases match TRBD1. Germline loops: CDR1 MDHEN, CDR2 SYDVKM. This CDR3 comprises 15 residues. V lost 6 bases, J lost 4 bases, and 8 bases stayed unmatched. CDR3 sequence (DNA): TGTGCCAGCAGCGAGACAGGGGGCGGTGTCTATGGCTACACCTTC. Its protein is CASSETGGGVYGYTF.

The rearrangement links TRBV28 to TRBJ2-2, with 8 bases matching TRBD2. CDR1 and CDR2 (germline): MDHEN, SYDVKM. With V trimmed by 2 bases and J by 9 bases, 8 bases remained unmatched. The CDR3 length is 15 residues. The CDR3 DNA reads as TGTGCCAGCAGTTTAGCGGGACTAGGAAGCCGGGAGCTGTTTTTT. Its translation: CASSLAGLGSRELFF.

The chain links TRBV28 to TRBJ2-5; 7 bases line up with TRBD1. Germline CDR1 reads MDHEN; CDR2 reads SYDVKM. The CDR3 is made up of 15 amino acids. Trimming cost V 3 bases and J 5 bases; bases outside gene matches: 9. The CDR3 DNA follows: TGTGCCAGCAGTTTGGGACAGTTCGGCGGGGAGACCCAGTACTTC. Its protein is CASSLGQFGGETQYF.

The V call is TRBV5-1, the J call TRBJ1-2, with TRBD1 as a possible D gene (5 bases). This CDR3 spans 14 amino acids. Germline V gives CDR1 SGHRS, CDR2 YFSETQ. V dropped 1 base and J dropped 3 bases, with 10 bases sitting between them. The CDR3 DNA reads as TGCGCCAGCAGCTTGTTTGGGACTGACTATGGCTACACCTTC. This translates into CASSLFGTDYGYTF.

The chain has TRBV21-1 and TRBJ1-4; the table's D call TRBD1 went unverified against the DNA. TRBV21-1 is annotated as a pseudogene. This CDR3 has 16 amino acids. As DNA, the CDR3 is TGTGCCAGCACAATCGACAGGCGGTTGCATAATGAAAAACTGTTTTTT. Its protein product is CASTIDRRLHNEKLFF.

V is TRBV4-2 and J is TRBJ2-3; 7 bases align to TRBD2. With 1 base clipped from V and 2 bases from J, the junction kept 6 bases outside the gene matches. Per germline, CDR1 LGHNA and CDR2 YNFKEQ. The CDR3 length is 16 residues. Here the CDR3 reads CASSQALAGDTDTQYF. The DNA of the CDR3 is TGTGCCAGCAGCCAAGCACTGGCGGGAGACACAGATACGCAGTATTTT.

The V gene is TRBV3-1 (or the pseudogene TRBV3-2), the J gene TRBJ1-1; D may be TRBD1 (6 bases). The germline CDR1 and CDR2 sequences are LGHDT and YNNKEL (reference sequence). Trimming removed 1 base at V and 4 bases at J, with 13 bases between. The CDR3 contains 15 residues. As DNA, the CDR3 is TGTGCCAGCAGCCAAGCCAGGGGCGGAGGCACTGAAGCTTTCTTT. It yields the protein CASSQARGGGTEAFF.

The V and J genes are TRBV7-9 and TRBJ1-2; the D gene is possibly TRBD1 (6 bases). The CDR3 runs 15 residues. With 1 base removed from V and 5 bases from J, the gap between germline ends came to 14 bases. Looked up from germline, CDR1 is SEHNR and CDR2 is FQNEAQ (reference sequence). The CDR3 sequence: CASSLGTASLYGYTF. Here the CDR3 DNA reads TGTGCCAGCAGCTTAGGGACAGCCTCACTGTATGGCTACACCTTC.

The rearrangement uses TRBV11-2 and TRBJ1-2; D is perhaps TRBD1 (6 bases). Per the germline V gene, CDR1 is SGHAT and CDR2 is FQNNGV. This CDR3 comprises 15 residues. Between the trimmed V and J ends, which lost 0 bases and 0 bases, there was a span of 8 bases. DNA for the CDR3: TGTGCCAGCAGCTTAGACAGGGGTACTAACTATGGCTACACCTTC. Encoded protein: CASSLDRGTNYGYTF.